Below, one T cell receptor (beta chain) is given with its context. This record belongs to a study of T cell changes during pregnancy in multiple sclerosis. Clones were read by immunoSEQ multiplex PCR, and TCRdb kept only the in-frame ones, dropping some. The data contain around 60,000 clones, 93% of them singletons. The CDR3 totals 14 residues. Germline V lookup: CDR1 ENHRY, CDR2 SYGVKD. V shed 6 bases and J 2 bases; nucleotides not matched to a gene: 6. The receptor comes from a female donor with multiple sclerosis, enrolled in a pregnancy study. The sample was CD4+ T cells from peripheral blood mononuclear cells, taken before pregnancy. V usage is TRBV10-3 and J usage is TRBJ2-7; TRBD1 agrees at 8 bases. CDR3 sequence (DNA): TGTGCCATCAGCACAGGGGGATACCCCTACGAGCAGTACTTC. Its protein is CAISTGGYPYEQYF.